This is a list of T cell receptor beta chains from one sample in a study of T cell responses to AZD1222 COVID-19 vaccine. Repertoires were generated with immunoSEQ multiplex PCR, while TCRdb's copy carries only in-frame clones and drops some. The data contain around 89,000 clones, approximately 91% of them singletons. This material consisted of peripheral blood, taken on day 0 of AZD1222 vaccination. These receptors all stem from an adult in good health. The conserved cysteine and the conserved F or W are not part of the CDR3 here. Each record gives: J gene, V gene, CDR3 protein.

TRBJ1-1	TRBV4-2	ASSQERDRRTPEAF
TRBJ1-1	TRBV19	ASSIATGAGGEAF
TRBJ2-7	TRBV12-3/TRBV12-4	ASSLGRTYEQY
TRBJ2-2	TRBV19	ASSPGAGGGTGELF
TRBJ1-1	TRBV12-5	ASGLWSGRGNTEAF
TRBJ1-2	TRBV5-6	ASSLLSEASGYT
TRBJ1-3	TRBV9	ASSVAGSFGNTIY
TRBJ1-2	TRBV5-4	ASSLVAQPYGYT
TRBJ2-3	TRBV19	ASSTSGGYTDTQY
TRBJ2-3	TRBV5-1	ASSLVTGVADTQY
TRBJ1-5	TRBV28	ASRSGGNQPQH
TRBJ1-2	TRBV11-2	ASSLNLGTGSGGYT
TRBJ1-2	TRBV7-2	ASSPQGYGYT
TRBJ2-5	TRBV5-1	ASSWRQGPAETQY
TRBJ2-3	TRBV24-1	ATRGQGGGTDTQY
TRBJ1-1	TRBV9	ASSVRGNTEAF
TRBJ2-7	TRBV2	ASSGTGNYEQY
TRBJ2-3	TRBV5-4	ATSGGDTQY
TRBJ2-7	TRBV5-1	ASRTGAAYEQY
TRBJ1-4	TRBV6-5	ASLGSSEKLF
TRBJ1-1	TRBV5-1	ASSSGQYTMNTEAF
TRBJ1-2	TRBV9	ASTELSQGPLYGYT
TRBJ2-6	TRBV7-9	ASSLGGRLSGANVLT
TRBJ1-1	TRBV12-5	ASGLPTGLRTEAF
TRBJ2-1	TRBV6-6	ASSGQGARIGQF
TRBJ2-7	TRBV6-5	ASSTHRAYEQY
TRBJ2-3	TRBV9	ASSVASGTDTQY
TRBJ1-2	TRBV27	ASSFQGQGYGYT
TRBJ2-7	TRBV3-1/TRBV3-2	ASSHGQAYEQY
TRBJ1-4	TRBV27	ASSIQGRPNEKLF
TRBJ2-3	TRBV4-3	ASSGRTSGGVTDTQY
TRBJ1-3	TRBV5-4	ASSDGGGISGNTIY
TRBJ2-2	TRBV10-3	AARDQSTGELF
TRBJ2-1	TRBV24-1	ATSDSPRGLNEQF
TRBJ2-3	TRBV6-5	ASSYPGEDTQY
TRBJ1-6	TRBV5-6	ASSLTGIGSPLH
TRBJ2-3	TRBV7-2	ASSSESYTDTQY
TRBJ1-2	TRBV5-4	ASSLGRTNYGYT
TRBJ1-6	TRBV12-3/TRBV12-4	ASSQFFRTLH
TRBJ2-3	TRBV18	ASSPTGGTDTQY
TRBJ1-3	TRBV7-2	ASRSDRISGNTIY
TRBJ2-5	TRBV15	ATSRDGSGETQY
TRBJ1-2	TRBV3-1/TRBV3-2	ASSQQPEGSGYT
TRBJ2-1	TRBV7-9	ASSPPLGTGDNEQF